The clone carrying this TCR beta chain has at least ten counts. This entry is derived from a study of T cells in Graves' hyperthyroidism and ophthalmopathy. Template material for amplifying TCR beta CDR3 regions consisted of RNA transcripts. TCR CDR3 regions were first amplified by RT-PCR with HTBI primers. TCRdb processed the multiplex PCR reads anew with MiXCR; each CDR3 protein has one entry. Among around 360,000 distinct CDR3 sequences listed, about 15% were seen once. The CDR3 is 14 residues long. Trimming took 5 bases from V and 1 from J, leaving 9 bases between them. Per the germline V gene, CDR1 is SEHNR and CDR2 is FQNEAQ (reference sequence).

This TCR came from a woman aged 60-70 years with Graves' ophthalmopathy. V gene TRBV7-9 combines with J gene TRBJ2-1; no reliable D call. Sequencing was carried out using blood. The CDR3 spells CASSPLESYNEQFF. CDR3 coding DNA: TGTGCCAGCAGCCCTTTGGAATCCTACAATGAGCAGTTCTTC.